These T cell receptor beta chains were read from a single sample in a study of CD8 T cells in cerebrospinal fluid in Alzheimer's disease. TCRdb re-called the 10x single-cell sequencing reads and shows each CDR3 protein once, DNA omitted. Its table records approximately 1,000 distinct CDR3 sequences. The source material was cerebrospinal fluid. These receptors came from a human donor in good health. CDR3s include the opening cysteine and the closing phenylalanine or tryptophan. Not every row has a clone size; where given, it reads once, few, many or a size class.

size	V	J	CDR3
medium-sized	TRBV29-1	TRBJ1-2	CSVAGTSAGYTF
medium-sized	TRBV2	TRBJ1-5	CASSEEANPNQPQHF
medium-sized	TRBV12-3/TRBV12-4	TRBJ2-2	CASSFLEAWELFF
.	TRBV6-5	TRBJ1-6	CASSSRASYNSPLHF
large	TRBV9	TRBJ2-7	CASSVVGLGEQYF
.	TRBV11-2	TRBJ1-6	CASSLFLGGNSPLHF
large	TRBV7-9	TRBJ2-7	CASSLNPGGNEQYF
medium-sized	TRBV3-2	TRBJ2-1	CASSQGIPRARNEQFF
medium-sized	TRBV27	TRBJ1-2	CASGPRALGYGYTF
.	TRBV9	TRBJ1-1	CASSSVDQVVNTEAFF
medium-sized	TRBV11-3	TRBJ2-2	CASSPRGAKDTGELFF
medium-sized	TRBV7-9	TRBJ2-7	CASSLGAAGAYEQYF
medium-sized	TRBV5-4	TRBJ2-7	CASSSNERGHEQYF
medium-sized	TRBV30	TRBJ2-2	CAWSTAASIFTGELFF
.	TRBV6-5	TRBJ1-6	CASSYSARGRFYSPLHF
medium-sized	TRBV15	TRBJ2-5	CATSKPSEGETQYF
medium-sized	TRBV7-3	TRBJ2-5	CASSPQGNTETQYF
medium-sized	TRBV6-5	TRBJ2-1	CASSPPGHGMRYNEQFF
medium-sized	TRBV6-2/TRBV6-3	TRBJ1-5	CASSYRGLSNQPQHF
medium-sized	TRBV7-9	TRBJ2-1	CASSLGGTSGSVYNEQFF
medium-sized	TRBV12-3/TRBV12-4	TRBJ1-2	CASTGGGYYGYTF
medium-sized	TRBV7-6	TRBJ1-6	CASSLEGYSPLHF
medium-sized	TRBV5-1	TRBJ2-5	CASSLPTVVTETQYF
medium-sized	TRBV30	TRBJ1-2	CAWNSERQYGYTF
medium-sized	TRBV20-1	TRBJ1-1	CSARDPGAKKTEAFF
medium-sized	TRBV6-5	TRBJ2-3	CASSSLAATQYF
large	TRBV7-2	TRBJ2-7	CASSRQGIDEQYF
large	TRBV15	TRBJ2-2	CATSRDVGTGELFF
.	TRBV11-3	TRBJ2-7	CASSLTSGDYEQYF
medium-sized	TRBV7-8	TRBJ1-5	CASSLVEGQPQHF
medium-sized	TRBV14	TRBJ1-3	CASSQDISGNTIYF
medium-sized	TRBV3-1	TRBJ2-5	CASSLGGGKGETQYF
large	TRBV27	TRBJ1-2	CASSRDREYGYTF
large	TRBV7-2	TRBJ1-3	CASSPGTGGNTIYF
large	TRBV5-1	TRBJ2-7	CASSPGQGVYEQYF
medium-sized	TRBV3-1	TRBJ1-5	CASSQGVVSNQPQHF
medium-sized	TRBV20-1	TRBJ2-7	CSATDIGTGTYEQYF
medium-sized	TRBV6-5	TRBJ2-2	CASSYYRASNTGELFF
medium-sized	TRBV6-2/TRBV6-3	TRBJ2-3	CASSPGLAGGRPQYF
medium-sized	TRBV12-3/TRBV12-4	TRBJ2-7	CASSLAGPYEQYF
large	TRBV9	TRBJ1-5	CASSANTGNQPQHF
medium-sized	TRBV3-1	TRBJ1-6	CASSQGPPGLNSPLHF
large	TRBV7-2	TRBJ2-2	CASTPFKGLVVTGELFF
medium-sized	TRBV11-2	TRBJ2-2	CASSSLFGELFF